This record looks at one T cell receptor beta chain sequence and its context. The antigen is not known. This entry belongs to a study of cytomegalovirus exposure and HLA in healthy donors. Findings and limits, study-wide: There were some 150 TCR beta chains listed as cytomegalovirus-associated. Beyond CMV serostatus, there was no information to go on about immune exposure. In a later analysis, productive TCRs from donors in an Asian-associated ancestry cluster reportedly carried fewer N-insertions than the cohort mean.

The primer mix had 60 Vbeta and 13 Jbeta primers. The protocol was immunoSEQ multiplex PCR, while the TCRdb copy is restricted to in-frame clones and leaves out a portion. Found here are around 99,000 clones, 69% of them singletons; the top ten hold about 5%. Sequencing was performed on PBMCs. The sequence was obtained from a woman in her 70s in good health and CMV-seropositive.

CDR3 residues: CASSFGWQGDYGYTF. The CDR3 DNA reads as TGTGCCAGCAGCTTTGGTTGGCAGGGGGACTATGGCTACACCTTC. The chain joins TRBV7-9 to TRBJ1-2, with 7 bases identical to TRBD1. V gave up 3 bases and J gave up 3 bases; unmatched junction bases: 7. Germline V gene data show CDR1 as SEHNR and CDR2 as FQNEAQ (reference sequence). This CDR3 has 15 residues.